A selection of T cell receptor beta chains follows, all from one sample in a study of T-cell reconstitution after alpha-beta-depleted transplantation in children. TCRdb passed the PCR reads through MiXCR, listing each CDR3 protein once. Of 700,000 to 850,000 distinct CDR3 sequences in the sample, around 17% were seen once. The sample in question was PBMCs, mostly from graft donor cells, obtained 360 days after TCRalphabeta/CD19-depleted stem cell transplant. The source is a male patient aged 10-17 years who had a stem cell transplant for acute lymphoblastic leukemia, so the T cells may come from the graft donor. The CDR3 runs from the conserved cysteine through the conserved F or W. D genes are given only for firm matches. The listing skips clone size in some rows; elsewhere it reads once, few, many or a size class.

>NA|few|17|TRBJ2-3|TRBV5-1
CASSTELSPGGTDTQYF
TGCGCCAGCAGCACAGAACTATCCCCCGGGGGCACAGATACGCAGTATTTT
>NA|few|13|TRBJ2-5|TRBV29-1
CSAAGRDQETQYF
TGCAGCGCCGCCGGCCGGGACCAAGAGACCCAGTACTTC
>NA|NA|15|TRBJ1-2|TRBV7-2
CASSHFYRDNYGYTF
TGTGCCAGCAGCCACTTCTACAGGGATAACTATGGCTACACCTTC
>NA|NA|11|TRBJ2-7|TRBV20-1
CSRAQRNEQYF
TGCAGCAGAGCCCAGCGAAACGAGCAGTACTTC
>TRBD2|NA|18|TRBJ2-7|TRBV3-1
CASCLALRWREGTYEQYF
TGTGCCAGCTGTTTAGCGCTGAGGTGGCGGGAGGGGACCTACGAGCAGTACTTC
>NA|NA|12|TRBJ1-2|TRBV20-1
CSARDEEGLNTF
TGCAGTGCTAGAGATGAGGAGGGTCTGAACACCTTC
>NA|many|14|TRBJ2-1|TRBV20-1
CSASKLLSYNEQFF
TGCAGTGCTAGCAAACTACTCTCCTACAATGAGCAGTTCTTC
>TRBD2|NA|14|TRBJ2-7|TRBV12-3/TRBV12-4
CASRPGGKLYEQYF
TGTGCCAGCAGGCCGGGAGGAAAACTCTACGAGCAGTACTTC
>TRBD2|NA|15|TRBJ2-7|TRBV4-1
CASRRVGGRDYEQYF
TGCGCCAGCAGACGAGTGGGCGGGAGAGACTACGAGCAGTACTTC
>NA|NA|15|TRBJ1-1|TRBV6-5
CASSYSGTMNTEAFF
TGTGCCAGCAGTTACTCCGGGACAATGAACACTGAAGCTTTCTTT
>NA|few|16|TRBJ2-3|TRBV5-1
CASSLAQHRATDTQYF
TGCGCCAGCAGCTTGGCCCAGCATAGGGCCACAGATACGCAGTATTTT
>NA|NA|14|TRBJ2-1|TRBV5-1
CASRGKGAYNEQFF
TGCGCCAGCAGGGGGAAGGGGGCCTACAATGAGCAGTTCTTC
>NA|few|16|TRBJ1-6|TRBV7-8
CASTLTVGSRHSPLHF
TGTGCCAGCACCCTAACCGTAGGCTCTAGGCATTCACCCCTCCACTTT
>NA|few|13|TRBJ2-5|TRBV20-1
CSASGPRAGTQYF
TGCAGTGCTAGCGGTCCCCGGGCCGGGACCCAGTACTTC
>NA|NA|13|TRBJ2-3|TRBV7-2
CASSPGAGNTQYF
TGTGCCAGCAGCCCAGGGGCTGGAAACACGCAGTATTTT
>NA|NA|13|TRBJ1-1|TRBV6-1
CASLQGRNTEAFF
TGTGCCAGCCTCCAAGGGCGGAACACTGAAGCTTTCTTT
>TRBD2|NA|15|TRBJ2-7|TRBV11-2
CASSPRGAGGYEQYF
TGTGCCAGCAGCCCCCGGGGGGCGGGGGGCTACGAGCAGTACTTC
>TRBD2|NA|17|TRBJ2-5|TRBV4-1
CASSQVALREGRETQYF
TGCGCCAGCAGCCAAGTAGCGTTGCGGGAGGGCCGCGAGACCCAGTACTTC
>TRBD1|NA|12|TRBJ1-1|TRBV30
CAPRDRGQAAFF
TGTGCGCCCCGAGACAGGGGTCAGGCAGCTTTCTTT
>NA|many|16|TRBJ1-4|TRBV7-8
CASSLGRSTTNEKLFF
TGTGCCAGCAGCTTAGGCCGCTCGACAACTAATGAAAAACTGTTTTTT
>TRBD2|NA|20|TRBJ2-1|TRBV18
CASSTRQGPLLAGAYNEQFF
TGTGCCAGCTCAACCCGACAGGGCCCTTTACTAGCGGGAGCCTACAATGAGCAGTTCTTC
>TRBD1|NA|13|TRBJ2-1|TRBV12-3/TRBV12-4
CASSRGQPNEQFF
TGTGCCAGCAGCCGGGGACAGCCCAATGAGCAGTTCTTC
>NA|NA|14|TRBJ1-1|TRBV27
CASLPDIMNTEAFF
TGTGCCAGCCTCCCGGACATTATGAACACTGAAGCTTTCTTT
>NA|few|14|TRBJ2-1|TRBV20-1
CSASISSQYNEQFF
TGCAGTGCTAGCATCTCTAGTCAATACAATGAGCAGTTCTTC
>NA|many|14|TRBJ2-1|TRBV7-9
CASSLVSIGNEQFF
TGTGCCAGCAGCTTAGTGTCGATTGGTAATGAGCAGTTCTTC
>TRBD2|few|15|TRBJ2-7|TRBV27
CASGPGTSSSYEQYF
TGTGCCAGCGGACCCGGGACTAGCTCTTCCTACGAGCAGTACTTC
>NA|NA|14|TRBJ2-5|TRBV6-2/TRBV6-3
CASSYGRRQETQYF
TGTGCCAGCAGTTATGGGAGGAGACAAGAGACCCAGTACTTC
>NA|many|16|TRBJ2-2|TRBV21-1
CASSKGTSGNTGELFF
TGTGCCAGCAGCAAAGGGACTAGCGGGAACACCGGGGAGCTGTTTTTT
>NA|NA|15|TRBJ2-7|TRBV7-6
CASSLGDGQFYEQYF
TGTGCCAGCAGCTTAGGGGACGGGCAGTTCTACGAGCAGTACTTC
>TRBD1|few|14|TRBJ1-2|TRBV29-1
CSVADRGRGYGYTF
TGCAGCGTCGCTGACAGGGGGCGAGGCTATGGCTACACCTTC
>NA|few|13|TRBJ2-7|TRBV20-1
CSAPGTSLYEQYF
TGCAGTGCCCCCGGGACCTCCCTCTACGAGCAGTACTTC
>TRBD1|NA|20|TRBJ2-4|TRBV6-2/TRBV6-3
CASILQRGPGGPSAKNIQYF
TGTGCCAGCATCCTACAGAGGGGGCCAGGGGGCCCCTCAGCCAAAAACATTCAGTACTTC
>TRBD2|NA|15|TRBJ2-1|TRBV7-8
CASSHSGIFDNEQFF
TGTGCCAGCAGCCATAGCGGGATCTTCGACAATGAGCAGTTCTTC
>TRBD1|few|16|TRBJ2-2|TRBV7-9
CASSLPGTDFTGELFF
TGTGCCAGCAGCCTACCCGGGACAGATTTCACCGGGGAGCTGTTTTTT
>NA|NA|13|TRBJ1-1|TRBV29-1
CSVGRGGGTEAFF
TGCAGCGTTGGGAGGGGGGGAGGGACTGAAGCTTTCTTT
>TRBD2|few|15|TRBJ2-7|TRBV5-7
CASSFASGSTYEQYF
TGTGCCAGCAGCTTCGCTAGCGGGAGTACCTACGAGCAGTACTTC
>NA|NA|16|TRBJ1-5|TRBV7-8
CASFNYTIGQNQPQHF
TGTGCCAGCTTTAATTACACCATCGGGCAAAATCAGCCCCAGCATTTT
>NA|NA|15|TRBJ2-1|TRBV4-1
CASSQPGRRNNEQFF
TGCGCCAGCAGCCAACCGGGACGGAGGAACAATGAGCAGTTCTTC
>TRBD1|NA|15|TRBJ2-5|TRBV4-2
CASSQADREMETQYF
TGTGCCAGCAGCCAAGCCGACAGGGAAATGGAGACCCAGTACTTC
>TRBD2|NA|16|TRBJ2-1|TRBV25-1
CAIQGVQREGVNEQFF
TGTGCCATACAGGGGGTACAGCGGGAGGGCGTAAATGAGCAGTTCTTC
>TRBD1|NA|16|TRBJ2-7|TRBV7-9
CASSGPGQGTLYEQYF
TGTGCCAGCAGCGGTCCGGGACAGGGGACTCTCTACGAGCAGTACTTC
>NA|few|13|TRBJ2-2|TRBV29-1
CSVEQTNTGELFF
TGCAGCGTTGAACAGACAAACACCGGGGAGCTGTTTTTT
>NA|once|14|TRBJ1-1|TRBV13
CASSLGRQLTEAFF
TGTGCCAGCAGCTTAGGCCGACAGCTCACTGAAGCTTTCTTT
>TRBD2|NA|18|TRBJ2-2|TRBV20-1
CSARAGTSGRANTGELFF
TGCAGTGCTCGCGCGGGGACTAGCGGGAGGGCGAACACCGGGGAGCTGTTTTTT
>NA|many|17|TRBJ1-2|TRBV10-3
CAISDGGGRFINYGYTF
TGTGCCATCAGTGACGGTGGGGGACGGTTTATTAACTATGGCTACACCTTC
>TRBD1|NA|16|TRBJ1-5|TRBV19
CASSSDGQGAIQPQHF
TGTGCCAGTAGTAGTGACGGACAGGGGGCGATTCAGCCCCAGCATTTT
>NA|NA|13|TRBJ2-5|TRBV18
CASSPRDKETQYF
TGTGCCAGCTCACCGAGGGATAAAGAGACCCAGTACTTC
>NA|NA|15|TRBJ1-2|TRBV7-2
CASSLVQGSNYGYTF
TGTGCCAGCAGCTTAGTACAGGGTTCTAACTATGGCTACACCTTC
>TRBD1|few|17|TRBJ2-1|TRBV5-1
CASSLRSPMTGVNEQFF
TGCGCCAGCAGCTTGAGGTCCCCCATGACAGGGGTCAATGAGCAGTTCTTC
>NA|few|12|TRBJ2-3|TRBV5-6
CASSQVWDTQYF
TGTGCCAGCAGCCAAGTTTGGGATACGCAGTATTTT
>TRBD1|NA|15|TRBJ2-4|TRBV7-8
CASSADRVVKNIQYF
TGTGCCAGCAGCGCGGACAGGGTAGTCAAAAACATTCAGTACTTC
>TRBD2|few|15|TRBJ2-3|TRBV12-3/TRBV12-4
CASRGLAASTDTQYF
TGTGCCAGCAGGGGACTAGCGGCCAGCACAGATACGCAGTATTTT
>NA|many|15|TRBJ2-3|TRBV5-1
CASSLGQISTDTQYF
TGCGCCAGCAGCTTGGGGCAGATTAGCACAGATACGCAGTATTTT
>TRBD1|few|17|TRBJ2-1|TRBV10-3
CAISESWGQGYYNEQFF
TGTGCCATCAGTGAGTCGTGGGGACAGGGGTACTACAATGAGCAGTTCTTC
>TRBD2|few|17|TRBJ2-2|TRBV19
CASPDGLAGTNTGELFF
TGTGCCAGTCCGGACGGTTTAGCGGGAACGAACACCGGGGAGCTGTTTTTT
>NA|NA|9|TRBJ1-1|TRBV20-1
CSTTSKAFF
TGCAGTACAACCTCCAAAGCTTTCTTT
>TRBD2|NA|14|TRBJ2-1|TRBV9
CSSSTSGVYNEQFF
TGTTCCAGCAGCACTAGCGGGGTCTACAATGAGCAGTTCTTC